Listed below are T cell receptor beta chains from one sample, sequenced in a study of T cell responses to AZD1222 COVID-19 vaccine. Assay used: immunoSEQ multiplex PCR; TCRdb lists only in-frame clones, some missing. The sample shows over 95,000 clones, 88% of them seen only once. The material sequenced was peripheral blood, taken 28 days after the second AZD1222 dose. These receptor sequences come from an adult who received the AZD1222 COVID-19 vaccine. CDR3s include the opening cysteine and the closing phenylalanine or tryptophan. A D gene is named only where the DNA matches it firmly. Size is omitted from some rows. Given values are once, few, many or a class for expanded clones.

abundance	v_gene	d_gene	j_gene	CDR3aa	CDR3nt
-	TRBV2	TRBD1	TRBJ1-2	CASKMTGSDGYTF	TGTGCCAGCAAAATGACAGGGTCCGATGGCTACACCTTC
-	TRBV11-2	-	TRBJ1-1	CASSLERRGEAFF	TGTGCCAGCAGCTTAGAGAGGCGGGGTGAAGCTTTCTTT
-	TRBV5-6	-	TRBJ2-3	CASSLVGTSTDTQYF	TGTGCCAGCAGCTTGGTGGGGACTAGCACAGATACGCAGTATTTT
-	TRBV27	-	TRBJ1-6	CASSLWATGDSSPLHF	TGTGCCAGCAGTTTATGGGCGACAGGTGATAGTTCACCCCTCCACTTT
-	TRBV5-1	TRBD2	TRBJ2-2	CASSFRLAQNTGELFF	TGCGCCAGCAGCTTCAGACTAGCTCAGAACACCGGGGAGCTGTTTTTT
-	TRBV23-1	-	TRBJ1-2	CASSQSGQIYGYTF	TGCGCCAGCAGTCAATCGGGTCAGATCTATGGCTACACCTTC
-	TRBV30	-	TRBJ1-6	CACRIGGGDNSPLHF	TGTGCCTGCAGAATAGGGGGGGGTGATAATTCACCCCTCCACTTT
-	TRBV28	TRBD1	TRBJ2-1	CASSLSGQGAYNEQFF	TGTGCCAGCAGTTTATCGGGACAGGGGGCCTACAATGAGCAGTTCTTC
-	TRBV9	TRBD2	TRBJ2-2	CASSTSANTGELFF	TGTGCCAGCAGCACTAGCGCTAACACCGGGGAGCTGTTTTTT
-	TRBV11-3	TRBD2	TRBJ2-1	CASSLGGLAGDPWNEQFF	TGTGCCAGCAGCTTGGGGGGGCTAGCGGGAGACCCGTGGAATGAGCAGTTCTTC
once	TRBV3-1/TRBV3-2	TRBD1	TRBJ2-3	CASSLTTGITDTQYF	TGTGCCAGCAGCCTAACGACAGGGATCACAGATACGCAGTATTTT
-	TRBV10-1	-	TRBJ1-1	CASMGGPDSRKAFF	TGCGCCAGCATGGGGGGCCCCGACAGTCGGAAAGCTTTCTTT
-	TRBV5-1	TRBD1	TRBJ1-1	CASSFGQEPNTEAFF	TGCGCCAGCAGCTTTGGACAGGAACCAAACACTGAAGCTTTCTTT
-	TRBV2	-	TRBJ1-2	CASNPREGARNSNYGYTF	TGTGCCAGCAACCCTCGGGAAGGGGCCCGGAATTCGAACTATGGCTACACCTTC
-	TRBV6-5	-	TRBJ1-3	CASRDWRNTIYF	TGTGCCAGCAGGGATTGGAGAAACACCATATATTTT
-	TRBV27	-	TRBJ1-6	CASSPTSSYNSPLHF	TGTGCCAGCAGTCCGACGAGCTCCTATAATTCACCCCTCCACTTT
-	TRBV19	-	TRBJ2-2	CASSNQGNTGELFF	TGTGCCAGTAGTAACCAGGGGAACACCGGGGAGCTGTTTTTT
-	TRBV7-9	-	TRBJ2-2	CASSLLLADTGELFF	TGTGCCAGCAGCTTATTATTAGCGGACACCGGGGAGCTGTTTTTT
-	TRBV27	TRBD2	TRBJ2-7	CASSFQPGGYEQYF	TGTGCCAGCAGTTTTCAACCGGGAGGTTACGAGCAGTACTTC
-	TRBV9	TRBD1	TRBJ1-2	CASSKPGGTGAHYGYTF	TGTGCCAGCAGCAAACCGGGAGGGACAGGGGCTCACTATGGCTACACCTTC
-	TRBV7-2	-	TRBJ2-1	CASSLEVAHNEQFF	TGTGCCAGCAGCTTAGAAGTGGCCCACAATGAGCAGTTCTTC
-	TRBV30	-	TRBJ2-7	CAWSTYEGTPYEQYF	TGTGCCTGGAGTACCTATGAGGGTACCCCCTACGAGCAGTACTTC
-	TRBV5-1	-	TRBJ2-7	CASRRDGNNYEQYF	TGCGCCAGCAGAAGGGACGGTAACAACTACGAGCAGTACTTC
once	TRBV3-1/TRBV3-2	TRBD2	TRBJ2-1	CASSQGPKLAGGNYNEQFF	TGTGCCAGCAGCCAAGGGCCCAAACTAGCGGGAGGTAACTACAATGAGCAGTTCTTC
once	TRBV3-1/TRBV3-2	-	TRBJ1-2	CASTSGPRDYGYTF	TGTGCCAGCACGTCGGGCCCCCGGGACTATGGCTACACCTTC
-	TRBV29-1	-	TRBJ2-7	CSVEEGDEQYF	TGCAGCGTTGAAGAAGGGGACGAGCAGTACTTC
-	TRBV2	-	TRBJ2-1	CASKAISYNEQFF	TGTGCCAGCAAAGCGATATCCTACAATGAGCAGTTCTTC
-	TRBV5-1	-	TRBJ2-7	CASSNVGSNYEQYF	TGCGCCAGCAGCAACGTGGGTAGCAACTACGAGCAGTACTTC
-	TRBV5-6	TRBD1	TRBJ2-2	CASSLLDREPGELFF	TGTGCCAGCAGCTTGCTCGACAGGGAACCCGGGGAGCTGTTTTTT